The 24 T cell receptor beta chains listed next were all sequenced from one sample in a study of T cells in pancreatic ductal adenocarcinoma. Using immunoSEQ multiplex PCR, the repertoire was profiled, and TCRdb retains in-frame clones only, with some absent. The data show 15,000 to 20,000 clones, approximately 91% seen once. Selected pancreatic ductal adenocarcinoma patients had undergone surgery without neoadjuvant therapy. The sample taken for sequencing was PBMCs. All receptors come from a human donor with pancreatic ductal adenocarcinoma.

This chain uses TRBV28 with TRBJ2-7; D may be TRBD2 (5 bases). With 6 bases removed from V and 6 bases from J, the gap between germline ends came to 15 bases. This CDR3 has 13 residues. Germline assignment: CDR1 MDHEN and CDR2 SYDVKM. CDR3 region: CASSLLGVGEQYF. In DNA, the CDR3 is TGTGCCAGCAGCCTCCTCGGGGTCGGCGAGCAGTACTTC.

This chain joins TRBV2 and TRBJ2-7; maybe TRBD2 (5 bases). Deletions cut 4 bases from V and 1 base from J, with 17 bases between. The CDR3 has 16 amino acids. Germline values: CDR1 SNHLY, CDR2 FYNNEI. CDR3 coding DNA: TGTGCCAGCAGTGTCCAAAACATCGGAGGATCCTACGAGCAGTACTTC. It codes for CASSVQNIGGSYEQYF.

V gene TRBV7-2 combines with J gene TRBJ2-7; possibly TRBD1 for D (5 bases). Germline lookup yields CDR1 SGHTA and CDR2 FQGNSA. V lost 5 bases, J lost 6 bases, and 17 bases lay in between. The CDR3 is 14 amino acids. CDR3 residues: CASSHRKGQGEQYF. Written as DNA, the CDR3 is TGTGCCAGCAGCCACAGGAAGGGGCAGGGCGAGCAGTACTTC.

CDR3 amino acids: CASSVSGVYGYTF. CDR3 DNA: TGTGCCAGCAGCGTATCAGGGGTCTATGGCTACACCTTC. The rearrangement uses TRBV9 and TRBJ1-2; a possible D gene is TRBD1 (6 bases). V was clipped by 1 base and J by 4 bases, with 8 bases between them. Germline CDR1 is SGDLS and CDR2 is YYNGEE. The CDR3 is 13 amino acids.

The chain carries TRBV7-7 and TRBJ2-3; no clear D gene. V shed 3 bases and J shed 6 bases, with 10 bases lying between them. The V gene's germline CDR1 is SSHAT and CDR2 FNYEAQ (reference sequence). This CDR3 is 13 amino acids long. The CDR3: CASSFSKRDTQYF. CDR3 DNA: TGTGCCAGCAGCTTTTCGAAACGGGATACGCAGTATTTT.

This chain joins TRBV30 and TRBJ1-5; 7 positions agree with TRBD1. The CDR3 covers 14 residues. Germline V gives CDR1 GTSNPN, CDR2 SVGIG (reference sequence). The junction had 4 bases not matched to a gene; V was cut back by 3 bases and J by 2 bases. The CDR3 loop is CAWRRQGGNQPQHF. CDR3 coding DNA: TGTGCCTGGAGGAGACAGGGAGGCAATCAGCCCCAGCATTTT. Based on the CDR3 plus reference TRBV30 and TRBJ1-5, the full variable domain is SQTIHQWPATLVQPVGSPLSLECTVEGTSNPNLYWYRQAAGRGLQLLFYSVGIGQISSEVPQNLSASRPQDRQFILSSKKLLLSDSGFYLCAWRRQGGNQPQHFGDGTRLSIL.

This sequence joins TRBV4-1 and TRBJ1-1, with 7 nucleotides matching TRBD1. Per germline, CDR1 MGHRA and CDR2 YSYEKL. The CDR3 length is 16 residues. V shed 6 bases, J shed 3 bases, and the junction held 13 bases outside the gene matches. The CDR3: CASRPQGPIKYTEAFF. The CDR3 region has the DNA TGCGCCAGCAGGCCACAGGGGCCGATAAAATACACTGAAGCTTTCTTT.

CDR3 DNA sequence: TGTGCCAGCAGTCTGGGACAGGGGACAGATACGCAGTATTTT. Protein product: CASSLGQGTDTQYF. The chain combines TRBV27 with TRBJ2-3; 10 positions match TRBD1. The V and J ends lost 5 bases and 3 bases, in that order; junction bases with no gene match: 2. Germline-derived CDR1 and CDR2 are MNHEY and SMNVEV (reference sequence). The CDR3 spans 14 residues.

The CDR3 loop reads CASTGQVVQETQYF. The CDR3, as DNA: TGTGCCAGCACGGGACAGGTGGTCCAAGAGACCCAGTACTTC. The V and J genes are TRBV2 and TRBJ2-5; 8 positions agree with TRBD1. V trimming: 7 bases; J trimming: 1 base; junction bases outside the gene matches: 5. The CDR3 has 14 amino acids. CDR1 SNHLY and CDR2 FYNNEI come from the germline V gene.

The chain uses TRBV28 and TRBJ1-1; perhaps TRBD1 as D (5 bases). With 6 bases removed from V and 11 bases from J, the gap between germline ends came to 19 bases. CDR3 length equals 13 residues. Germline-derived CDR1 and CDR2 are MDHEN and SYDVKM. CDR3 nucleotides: TGTGCCAGCAGCCTGGTGGAGGGGTCCAAGGCTTTCTTT. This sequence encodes CASSLVEGSKAFF.

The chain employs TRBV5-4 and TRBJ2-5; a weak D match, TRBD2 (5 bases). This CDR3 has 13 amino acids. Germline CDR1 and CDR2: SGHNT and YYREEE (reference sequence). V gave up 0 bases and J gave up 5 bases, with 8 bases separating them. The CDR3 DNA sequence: TGTGCCAGCAGCTTGGTCGGGGAGGAGACCCAGTACTTC. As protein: CASSLVGEETQYF.

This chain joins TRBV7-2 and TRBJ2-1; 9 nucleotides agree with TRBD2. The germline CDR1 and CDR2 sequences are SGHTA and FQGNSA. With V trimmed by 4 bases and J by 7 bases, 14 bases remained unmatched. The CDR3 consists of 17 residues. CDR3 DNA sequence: TGTGCCAGCAGCTCCCGGGGAGGCGGGGGGGGGAGGAATGAGCAGTTCTTC. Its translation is CASSSRGGGGGRNEQFF.

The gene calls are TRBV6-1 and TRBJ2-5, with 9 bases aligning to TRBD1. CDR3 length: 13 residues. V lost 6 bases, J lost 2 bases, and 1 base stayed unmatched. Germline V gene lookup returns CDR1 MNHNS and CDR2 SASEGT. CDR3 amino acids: CASSGTGQETQYF. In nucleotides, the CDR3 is TGTGCCAGCAGCGGGACAGGGCAAGAGACCCAGTACTTC.

CDR3 amino acids: CASSYGTGNQPQHF. CDR3 nucleotides: TGTGCCAGCTCCTACGGGACAGGCAATCAGCCCCAGCATTTT. The gene calls are TRBV2 and TRBJ1-5; 7 positions agree with TRBD1. Trimming at V came to 8 bases and at J to 2 bases, leaving 6 bases not matched to a gene. CDR1 and CDR2 from the germline V gene are SNHLY and FYNNEI. The CDR3 totals 14 residues. Full variable domain (outside the CDR3, taken from reference TRBV2 and TRBJ1-5): EPEVTQTPSHQVTQMGQEVILRCVPISNHLYFYWYRQILGQKVEFLVSFYNNEISEKSEIFDDQFSVERPDGSNFTLKIRSTKLEDSAMYFCASSYGTGNQPQHFGDGTRLSIL.

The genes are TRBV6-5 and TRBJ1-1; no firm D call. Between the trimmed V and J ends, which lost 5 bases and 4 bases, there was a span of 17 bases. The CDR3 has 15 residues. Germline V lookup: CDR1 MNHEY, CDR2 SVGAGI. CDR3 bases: TGTGCCAGCAGTGCCGTGATGGTACAGTTCACTGAAGCTTTCTTT. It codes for CASSAVMVQFTEAFF.

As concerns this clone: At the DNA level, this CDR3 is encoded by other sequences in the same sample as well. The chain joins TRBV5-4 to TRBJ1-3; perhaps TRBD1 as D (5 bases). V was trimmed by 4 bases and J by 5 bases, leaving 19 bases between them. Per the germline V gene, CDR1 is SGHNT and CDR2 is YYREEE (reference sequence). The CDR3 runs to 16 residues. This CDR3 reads CASSPGGGSGRNTIYF. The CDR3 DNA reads TGTGCCAGCAGCCCGGGTGGGGGGTCAGGAAGAAACACCATATATTTT.

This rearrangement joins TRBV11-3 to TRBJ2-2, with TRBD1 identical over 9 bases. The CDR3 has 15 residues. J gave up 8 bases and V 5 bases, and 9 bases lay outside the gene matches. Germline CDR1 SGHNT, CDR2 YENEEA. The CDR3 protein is CASSLQTGGLGELFF. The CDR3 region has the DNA TGTGCCAGCAGCCTTCAGACAGGGGGTCTTGGGGAGCTGTTTTTT.

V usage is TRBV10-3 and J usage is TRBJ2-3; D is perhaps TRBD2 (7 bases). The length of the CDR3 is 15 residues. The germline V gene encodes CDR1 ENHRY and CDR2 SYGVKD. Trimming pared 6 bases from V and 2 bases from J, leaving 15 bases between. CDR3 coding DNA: TGTGCCATCAGCCGCGGGGGCCCGGCCACAGATACGCAGTATTTT. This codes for CAISRGGPATDTQYF.

Written as DNA, the CDR3 is TGTGCCAGCAGCCCACAGATCACCGGGGAGCTGTTTTTT. Its translation: CASSPQITGELFF. V and J are TRBV7-2 and TRBJ2-2, with D hard to call. V was clipped by 5 bases and J by 4 bases, with 8 bases between them. This CDR3 spans 13 amino acids. Germline V gene sequence: CDR1 SGHTA, CDR2 FQGNSA.

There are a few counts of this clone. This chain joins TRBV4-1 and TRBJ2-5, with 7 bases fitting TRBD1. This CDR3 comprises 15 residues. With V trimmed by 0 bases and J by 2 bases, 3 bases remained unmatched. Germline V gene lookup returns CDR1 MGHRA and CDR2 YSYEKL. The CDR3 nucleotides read TGCGCCAGCAGCCAAGATTCCAGGGGGCAAGAGACCCAGTACTTC. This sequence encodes CASSQDSRGQETQYF.

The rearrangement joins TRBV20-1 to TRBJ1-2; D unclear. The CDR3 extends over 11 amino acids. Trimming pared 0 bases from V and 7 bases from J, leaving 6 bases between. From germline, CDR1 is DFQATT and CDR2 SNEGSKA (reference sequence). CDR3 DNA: TGCAGTGCTAGAGAAGCATTTGGCTACACCTTC. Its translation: CSAREAFGYTF.

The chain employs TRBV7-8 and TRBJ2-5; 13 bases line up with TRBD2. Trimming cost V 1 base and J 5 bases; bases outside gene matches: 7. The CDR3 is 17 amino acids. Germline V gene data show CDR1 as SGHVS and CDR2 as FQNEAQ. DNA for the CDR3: TGTGCCAGCAGCTTAGGAACTAGCGGGGGGGCCCGGGAGACCCAGTACTTC. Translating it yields CASSLGTSGGARETQYF.

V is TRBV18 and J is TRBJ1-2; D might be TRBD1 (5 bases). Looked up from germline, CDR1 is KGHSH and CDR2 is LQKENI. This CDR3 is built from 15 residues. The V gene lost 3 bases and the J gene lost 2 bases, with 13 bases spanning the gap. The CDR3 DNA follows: TGTGCCAGCTCACCGGTCAGGGAAAGAAACTATGGCTACACCTTC. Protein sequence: CASSPVRERNYGYTF.

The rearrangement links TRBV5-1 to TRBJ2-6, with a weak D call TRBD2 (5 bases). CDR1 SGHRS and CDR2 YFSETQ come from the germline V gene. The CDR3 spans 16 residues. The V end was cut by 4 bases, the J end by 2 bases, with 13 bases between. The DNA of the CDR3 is TGCGCCAGCAGCACCGAGGGAGACCCTGGGGCCAACGTCCTGACTTTC. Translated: CASSTEGDPGANVLTF.